The clone carrying this T cell receptor (beta chain) was seen at least ten times. The read halts 3 residues ahead of the CDR3 end, with the missing end drawn from the germline J gene. The record originates from a study of T cell clonality in common variable immunodeficiency. The ends were cut back, 5 bases at V and 6 bases at J, with 12 bases in the middle. The CDR3 has 13 amino acids. The V gene's germline CDR1 is WNHNN and CDR2 SYGVQD (reference sequence). Sequenced by immunoSEQ multiplex PCR; TCRdb stores in-frame clones only, minus some. There are roughly 79,000 clones in the sample, none observed a single time.

The rearrangement joins TRBV10-1 to TRBJ2-3, with unresolved D. This receptor was taken from a person aged 18-70 years in good health. The source material was peripheral blood mononuclear cells. CDR3 bases read: TGCGCCAGCAGTAGCCTCCGTTCGGATACG. This gives the protein CASSSLRSDT. The complete CDR3 sequence is CASSSLRSDTQYF.